This TCR beta chain is drawn from a study of blood T cell repertoires in COVID-19. Study-level information: Acute and convalescent COVID-19 specimens originated in the United States, Italy and Spain. T cells, B-cell-depleted T cells, or PBMCs supplied cDNA or gDNA.

This CDR3 is 16 amino acids long. V lost 2 bases to trimming and J lost 4 bases; unmatched junction nucleotides: 7. Germline CDR1 and CDR2: LNHDA and SQIVND (reference sequence). In the source study's methods: Scientists estimated how many nucleated cells there were by amplifying reference gene primers. Profiling relied on immunoSEQ multiplex PCR, and the TCRdb table lists in-frame clones only, not all of them. That table supplies the V and J calls and clone size; D and trimming were determined from the DNA. The sample records about 180,000 clones, about four fifths being singletons. The sample taken for sequencing was peripheral blood. The clonotype was recovered from a woman aged 55-70 years with COVID-19, enrolled during active disease. The rearrangement uses TRBV19 and TRBJ2-5; 10 nucleotides match TRBD1. The CDR3 bases are TGTGCCAGTAGTATAACGGGACAGGGGTTCGGAGAGACCCAGTACTTC. It is translated as CASSITGQGFGETQYF.